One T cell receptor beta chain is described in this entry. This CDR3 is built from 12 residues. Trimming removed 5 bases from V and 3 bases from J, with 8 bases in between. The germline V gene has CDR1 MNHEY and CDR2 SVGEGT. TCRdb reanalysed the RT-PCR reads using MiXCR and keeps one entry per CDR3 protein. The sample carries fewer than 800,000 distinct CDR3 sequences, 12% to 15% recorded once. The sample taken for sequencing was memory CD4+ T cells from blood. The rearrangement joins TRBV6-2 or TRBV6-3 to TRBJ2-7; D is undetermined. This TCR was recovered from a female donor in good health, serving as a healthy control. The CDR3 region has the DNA TGTGCCAGCAGTCCCCAGCTCTACGAGCAGTACTTC. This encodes CASSPQLYEQYF.